Below, 18 T cell receptor beta chains from the same sample are listed, as sequenced in a study of cytomegalovirus exposure and HLA in healthy donors. In the PCR, 60 Vbeta and 13 Jbeta primers were used. TCRdb's table, derived via immunoSEQ multiplex PCR, lists solely in-frame clones and lacks some. The table shows under 200,000 clones, with about 80% occurring only once. Input material: PBMCs. The receptors originated from a man in his forties in good health and CMV-seronegative.

V and J are TRBV29-1 and TRBJ2-1, with 10 bases fitting TRBD2. This CDR3 comprises 13 residues. V was clipped by 7 bases and J by 9 bases; unmatched bases: 9. CDR1 is SQVTM and CDR2 is ANQGSEA in the germline V gene. The CDR3 DNA follows: TGCAGCGCTCGGACTAGCGGCCTGGGTGAGCAGTTCTTC. It yields the protein CSARTSGLGEQFF.

The chain recombines TRBV2 with TRBJ1-5; possibly TRBD1 for D (5 bases). Germline V gene lookup returns CDR1 SNHLY and CDR2 FYNNEI. This CDR3 is 15 amino acids long. V was shortened by 3 bases and J by 5 bases, with 14 bases between the two germline ends. CDR3: CASSESQGTHQPQHF. For the CDR3, the DNA is TGTGCCAGCAGTGAGTCGCAGGGAACCCATCAGCCCCAGCATTTT.

The chain links TRBV19 to TRBJ1-2, with D maybe TRBD1 (6 bases). Trimming took 0 bases from V and 7 from J, leaving 15 bases between them. This CDR3 is 15 amino acids long. Germline CDR1 is LNHDA and CDR2 is SQIVND (reference sequence). CDR3 loop: CASSIDLSGVGGYTF. The DNA for the CDR3 is TGTGCCAGTAGTATAGATCTTTCAGGGGTTGGTGGCTACACCTTC.

This chain joins TRBV28 and TRBJ2-7; tentative D call: TRBD2 (5 bases). The CDR3 length is 12 residues. V was trimmed by 2 bases and J by 6 bases, leaving 8 bases between them. From germline, CDR1 is MDHEN and CDR2 SYDVKM. CDR3 sequence (DNA): TGTGCCAGCAGTTTACTAGGACTCGAGCAGTACTTC. Translation gives CASSLLGLEQYF.

The V and J genes are TRBV2 and TRBJ2-7, with unresolved D. Germline V gives CDR1 SNHLY, CDR2 FYNNEI. The CDR3 is 12 amino acids. The V end was cut by 7 bases, the J end by 3 bases, with 10 bases between. CDR3 loop: CASTENSYEQYF. DNA for the CDR3: TGTGCCAGCACCGAAAATAGCTACGAGCAGTACTTC.

Only a few counts were recorded for this clone. V usage is TRBV19 and J usage is TRBJ1-5, with D uncertain. The V end was cut by 3 bases, the J end by 3 bases, with 6 bases between. Germline V CDR1 and CDR2: LNHDA, SQIVND (reference sequence). The CDR3 covers 13 residues. CDR3 residues: CASSIGINQPQHF. The CDR3 nucleotides are TGTGCCAGTAGTATCGGGATCAATCAGCCCCAGCATTTT.

This clone is a singleton in its sample. The V call is TRBV7-8, the J call TRBJ1-1; 10 nucleotides match TRBD1. With V trimmed by 6 bases and J by 2 bases, 9 bases remained unmatched. Per germline, CDR1 SGHVS and CDR2 FQNEAQ. The CDR3 sequence is 16 residues long. CDR3: CASSSTGGGSNTEAFF. CDR3 coding DNA: TGTGCCAGCAGTTCGACAGGGGGCGGGAGTAACACTGAAGCTTTCTTT.

The CDR3 DNA is TGTGCCAGCAGCTTGAAGGGGGTGGGCGAGCAGTACTTC. This encodes CASSLKGVGEQYF. The chain is built from TRBV5-4 and TRBJ2-7; weak D call: TRBD1 (6 bases). The CDR3 is 13 amino acids. CDR1 and CDR2 (germline): SGHNT, YYREEE (reference sequence). V shed 1 base and J shed 6 bases, with 11 bases lying between them. The entire variable domain, with the rest obtained from reference TRBV5-4 and TRBJ2-7, is as follows: ETGVTQSPTHLIKTRGQQVTLRCSSQSGHNTVSWYQQALGQGPQFIFQYYREEENGRGNFPPRFSGLQFPNYSSELNVNALELDDSALYLCASSLKGVGEQYFGPGTRLTVT.

The V call is TRBV4-3, the J call TRBJ2-2; D may be TRBD1 (8 bases). CDR3 length: 21 residues. The V end was cut by 0 bases, the J end by 0 bases, with 23 bases between. Germline-derived CDR1 and CDR2 are LGHNA and YSLEER. CDR3 sequence reads: CASSQDLYQGAGATNTGELFF. The CDR3 region has the DNA TGCGCCAGCAGCCAAGATCTGTACCAGGGGGCGGGAGCAACGAACACCGGGGAGCTGTTTTTT.

This clone showed up just once. The rearrangement joins TRBV7-2 to TRBJ2-7; a possible D gene is TRBD1 (6 bases). Looked up from germline, CDR1 is SGHTA and CDR2 is FQGNSA. The CDR3 is 14 amino acids. Trimming pared 5 bases from V and 2 bases from J, leaving 13 bases between. CDR3 DNA sequence: TGTGCCAGCAGCCGCTGGACAGACGCCTACGAGCAGTACTTC. This sequence encodes CASSRWTDAYEQYF. Combining the CDR3 with reference TRBV7-2 and TRBJ2-7 gives the whole variable domain GAGVSQSPSNKVTEKGKDVELRCDPISGHTALYWYRQSLGQGLEFLIYFQGNSAPDKSGLPSDRFSAERTGGSVSTLTIQRTQQEDSAVYLCASSRWTDAYEQYFGPGTRLTVT.

V and J are TRBV2 and TRBJ2-7; perhaps TRBD1 as D (5 bases). The germline V gene has CDR1 SNHLY and CDR2 FYNNEI. The CDR3 has 12 residues. DNA for the CDR3: TGTTCCAAACAGGACACGGCATACGAGCAGTACTTC. Translating gives CSKQDTAYEQYF.

The CDR3 spells CAWQDRIYEQYF. As DNA, the CDR3 is TGTGCCTGGCAAGACAGGATCTACGAGCAGTACTTC. The V call is TRBV30, the J call TRBJ2-7; maybe TRBD1 (6 bases). The V and J ends lost 5 bases and 3 bases respectively, with 11 bases between them. This CDR3 has 12 residues. Germline V CDR1 and CDR2: GTSNPN, SVGIG (reference sequence).

This clone was counted only a few times. One end of the junction does not line up with germline, which may come from a read error. This chain links TRBV4-1 with TRBJ2-6, with 8 bases fitting TRBD1. Germline CDR1 reads MGHRA; CDR2 reads YSYEKL. CDR3 length: 17 amino acids. The CDR3 region is CASSQGQGTSGANGLTF. CDR3 DNA sequence: TGCGCCAGCAGCCAAGGACAGGGGACTTCTGGGGCCAACGGCCTGACTTTC.

This clone was picked up one time. This rearrangement joins TRBV13 to TRBJ2-6; D is unclear. The CDR3 loop spans 14 amino acids. CDR1 and CDR2 from the germline V gene are PRHDT and FYEKMQ (reference sequence). Between the trimmed V and J ends, which lost 3 bases and 0 bases, there was a span of 3 bases. The CDR3 spells CASSFNSGANVLTF. CDR3 sequence (DNA): TGTGCCAGCAGCTTTAACTCTGGGGCCAACGTCCTGACTTTC.

V is TRBV28 and J is TRBJ1-4; unclear D gene. The CDR3 has 15 amino acids. Germline values: CDR1 MDHEN, CDR2 SYDVKM. Deletions cut 8 bases from V and 8 bases from J, with 21 bases between. CDR3 bases: TGTGCCAGCCTCACTCGGGTCCGGGGAGGGGAAAAACTGTTTTTT. Residues: CASLTRVRGGEKLFF.

As concerns this clone: A read error may produce the germline difference seen at one junction end. This rearrangement joins TRBV30 to TRBJ2-6; no clear D. This CDR3 region has 14 residues. Per the germline V gene, CDR1 is GTSNPN and CDR2 is SVGIG (reference sequence). Written as DNA, the CDR3 is TGTGCCTGGAGAACCAACCGGGTGGCCAACGGCCTGACTTTC. This sequence encodes CAWRTNRVANGLTF.

A single count supports this clone. This rearrangement joins TRBV28 to TRBJ2-3, with 9 bases fitting TRBD2. This CDR3 contains 17 residues. Germline-derived CDR1 and CDR2 are MDHEN and SYDVKM. Trimming took 6 bases from V and 6 from J; bases not matched to a gene: 16. CDR3 DNA sequence: TGTGCCAGCAGAGGGGTCCTTTGGCGGGAGGGCCGGGATACGCAGTATTTT. Translated: CASRGVLWREGRDTQYF.

This chain uses TRBV28 with TRBJ1-4, with 8 bases lining up with TRBD1. The CDR3 consists of 19 residues. Looked up from germline, CDR1 is MDHEN and CDR2 is SYDVKM. The ends lost 9 bases at V and 8 bases at J; junction bases unmatched: 26. CDR3 DNA: TGTGCCAGTACTCGAGCCAGGGGGCGACGACGATTCGAAGAAGAAAAACTGTTTTTT. Amino acids: CASTRARGRRRFEEEKLFF.